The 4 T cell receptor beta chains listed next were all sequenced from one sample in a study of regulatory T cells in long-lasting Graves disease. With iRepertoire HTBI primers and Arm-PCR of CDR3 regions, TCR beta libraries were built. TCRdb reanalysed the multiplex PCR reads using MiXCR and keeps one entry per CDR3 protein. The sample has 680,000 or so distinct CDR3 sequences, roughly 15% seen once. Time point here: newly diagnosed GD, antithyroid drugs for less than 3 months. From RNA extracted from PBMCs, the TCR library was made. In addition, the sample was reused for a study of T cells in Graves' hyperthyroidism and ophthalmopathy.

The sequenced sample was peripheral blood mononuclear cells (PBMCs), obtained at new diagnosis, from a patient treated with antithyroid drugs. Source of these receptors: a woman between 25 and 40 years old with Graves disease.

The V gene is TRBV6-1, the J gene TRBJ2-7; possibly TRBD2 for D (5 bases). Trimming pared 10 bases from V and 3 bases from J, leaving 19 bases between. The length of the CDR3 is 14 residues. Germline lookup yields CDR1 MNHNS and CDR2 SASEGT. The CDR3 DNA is TGTGCCACCCAACTAGGGCAGAAAAACTACGAGCAGTACTTC. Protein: CATQLGQKNYEQYF.

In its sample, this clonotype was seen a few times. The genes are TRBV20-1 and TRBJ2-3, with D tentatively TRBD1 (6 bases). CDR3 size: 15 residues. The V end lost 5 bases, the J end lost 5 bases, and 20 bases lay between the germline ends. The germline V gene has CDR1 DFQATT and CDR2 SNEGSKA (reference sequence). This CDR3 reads CSALLQGSGLDTQYF. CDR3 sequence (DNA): TGCAGTGCTCTACTACAGGGTTCGGGATTAGATACGCAGTATTTT.

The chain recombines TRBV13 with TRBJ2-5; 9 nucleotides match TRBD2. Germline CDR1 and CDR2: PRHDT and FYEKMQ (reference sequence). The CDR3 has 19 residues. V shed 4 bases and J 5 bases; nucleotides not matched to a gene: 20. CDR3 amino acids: CASSSKELAGVALRETQYF. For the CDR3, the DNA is TGTGCCAGCAGCTCTAAGGAATTAGCGGGAGTTGCCCTCCGGGAGACCCAGTACTTC.

As DNA, the CDR3 is TGCAGCGTTGCTGACACTCAAGAGACCCAGTACTTC. Encoded protein: CSVADTQETQYF. This chain uses TRBV29-1 with TRBJ2-5; D is unresolved. The CDR3 is 12 amino acids. CDR1 is SQVTM, CDR2 ANQGSEA, per germline. V was shortened by 4 bases and J by 2 bases, with 8 bases between the two germline ends.